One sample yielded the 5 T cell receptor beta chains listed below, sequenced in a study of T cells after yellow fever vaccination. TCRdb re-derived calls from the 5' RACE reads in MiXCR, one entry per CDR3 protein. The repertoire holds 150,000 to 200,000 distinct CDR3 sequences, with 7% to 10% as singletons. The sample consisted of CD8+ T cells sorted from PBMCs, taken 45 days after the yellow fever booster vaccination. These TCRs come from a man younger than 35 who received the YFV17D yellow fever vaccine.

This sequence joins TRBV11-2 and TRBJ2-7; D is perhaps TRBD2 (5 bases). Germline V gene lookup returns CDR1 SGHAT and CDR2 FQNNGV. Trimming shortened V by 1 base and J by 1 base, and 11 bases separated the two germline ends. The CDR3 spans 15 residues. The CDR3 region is CASSLGVGASYEQYF. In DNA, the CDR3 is TGTGCCAGCAGCTTAGGTGTGGGAGCATCCTACGAGCAGTACTTC. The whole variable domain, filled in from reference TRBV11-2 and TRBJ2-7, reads EAGVAQSPRYKIIEKRQSVAFWCNPISGHATLYWYQQILGQGPKLLIQFQNNGVVDDSQLPKDRFSAERLKGVDSTLKIQPAKLEDSAVYLCASSLGVGASYEQYFGPGTRLTVT.

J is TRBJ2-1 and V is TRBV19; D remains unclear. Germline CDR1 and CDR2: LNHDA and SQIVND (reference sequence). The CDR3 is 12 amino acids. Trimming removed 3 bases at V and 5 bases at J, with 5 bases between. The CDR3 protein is CASSIGDNEQFF. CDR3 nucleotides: TGTGCCAGTAGTATTGGGGACAATGAGCAGTTCTTC.

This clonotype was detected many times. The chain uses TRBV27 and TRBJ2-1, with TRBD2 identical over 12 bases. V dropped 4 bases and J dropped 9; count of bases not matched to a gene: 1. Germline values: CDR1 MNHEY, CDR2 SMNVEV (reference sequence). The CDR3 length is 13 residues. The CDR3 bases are TGTGCCAGCAGTTGGACTAGCGGGGTTGAGCAGTTCTTC. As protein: CASSWTSGVEQFF.

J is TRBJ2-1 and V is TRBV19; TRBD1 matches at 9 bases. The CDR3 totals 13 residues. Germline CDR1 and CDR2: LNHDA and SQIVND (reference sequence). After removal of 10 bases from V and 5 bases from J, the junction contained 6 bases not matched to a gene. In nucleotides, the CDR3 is TGTGCCACAACCAGGACAGGGGACAATGAGCAGTTCTTC. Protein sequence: CATTRTGDNEQFF.

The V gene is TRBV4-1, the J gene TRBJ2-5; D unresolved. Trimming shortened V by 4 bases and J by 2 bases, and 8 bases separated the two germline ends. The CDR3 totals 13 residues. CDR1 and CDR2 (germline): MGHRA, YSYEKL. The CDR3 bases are TGCGCCAGCAGCCCTGAGTGGCAAGAGACCCAGTACTTC. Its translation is CASSPEWQETQYF.